This T cell receptor beta chain is from a study of blood T cell repertoires in COVID-19. As for the study in general: The United States, Italy and Spain provided the acute and convalescent COVID-19 samples. Sample material is recorded as cDNA or gDNA derived from T cells, B-cell-depleted T cells, or PBMCs.

Libraries were prepared by immunoSEQ multiplex PCR; TCRdb keeps only in-frame clonotypes and omits some of them. The sample lists 200,000 to 300,000 clones, about three quarters occurring once. This clone was observed a few times. The V gene's germline CDR1 is GTSNPN and CDR2 SVGIG (reference sequence). V was clipped by 3 bases and J by 9 bases; unmatched bases: 13. There are 14 residues in the CDR3. The specimen sequenced was peripheral blood. The clonotype comes from an elderly woman with acute or convalescent COVID-19. The chain uses TRBV30 and TRBJ2-7, with 8 positions matching TRBD2. CDR3 amino acids: CAWRFREGRSSQYF. CDR3 in DNA: TGTGCCTGGAGGTTCCGGGAGGGCCGGTCTTCGCAGTACTTC.